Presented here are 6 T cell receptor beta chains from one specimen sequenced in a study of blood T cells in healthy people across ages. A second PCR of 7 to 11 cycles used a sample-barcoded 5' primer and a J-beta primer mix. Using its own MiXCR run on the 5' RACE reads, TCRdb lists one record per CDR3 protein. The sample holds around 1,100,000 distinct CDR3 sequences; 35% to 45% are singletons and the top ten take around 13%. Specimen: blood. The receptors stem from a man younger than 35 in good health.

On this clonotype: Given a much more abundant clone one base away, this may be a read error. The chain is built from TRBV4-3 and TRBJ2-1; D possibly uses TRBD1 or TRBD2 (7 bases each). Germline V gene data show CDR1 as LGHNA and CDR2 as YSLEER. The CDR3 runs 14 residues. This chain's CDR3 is CASSPDRDYNGQFF. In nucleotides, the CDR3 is TGCGCCAGCAGCCCCGACAGGGACTACAATGGGCAGTTCTTC.

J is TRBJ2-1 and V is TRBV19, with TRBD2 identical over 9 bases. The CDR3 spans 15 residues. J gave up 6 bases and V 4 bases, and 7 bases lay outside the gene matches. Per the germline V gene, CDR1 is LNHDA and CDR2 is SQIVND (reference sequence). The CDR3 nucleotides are TGTGCCAGTAGTACTTTAGCGGGGGCTTTCAATGAGCAGTTCTTC. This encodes CASSTLAGAFNEQFF.

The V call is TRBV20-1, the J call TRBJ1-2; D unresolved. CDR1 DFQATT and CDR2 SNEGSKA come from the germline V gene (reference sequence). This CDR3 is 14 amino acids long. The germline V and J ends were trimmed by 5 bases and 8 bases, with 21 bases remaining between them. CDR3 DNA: TGCAGTGCTCCCGCCTGGGTAGCCCGCGGGGGCTACACCTTC. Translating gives CSAPAWVARGGYTF.

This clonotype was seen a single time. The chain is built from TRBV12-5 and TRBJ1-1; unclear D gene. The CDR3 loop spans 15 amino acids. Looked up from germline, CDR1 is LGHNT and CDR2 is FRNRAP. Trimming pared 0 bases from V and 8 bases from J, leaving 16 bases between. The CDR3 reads CASGLVPIPGPEAFF. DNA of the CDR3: TGTGCTAGTGGTTTGGTACCCATCCCAGGACCCGAAGCTTTCTTT. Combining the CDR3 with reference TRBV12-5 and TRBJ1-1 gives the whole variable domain DARVTQTPRHKVTEMGQEVTMRCQPILGHNTVFWYRQTMMQGLELLAYFRNRAPLDDSGMPKDRFSAEMPDATLATLKIQPSEPRDSAVYFCASGLVPIPGPEAFFGQGTRLTVV.

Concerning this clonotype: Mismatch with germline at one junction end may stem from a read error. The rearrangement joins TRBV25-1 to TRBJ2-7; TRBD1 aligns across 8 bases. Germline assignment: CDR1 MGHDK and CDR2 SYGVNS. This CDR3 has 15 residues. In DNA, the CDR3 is TGTGCCATCAAGGGTAGGACAGGGATCACCTACGGGCAGTACTTC. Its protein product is CAIKGRTGITYGQYF.

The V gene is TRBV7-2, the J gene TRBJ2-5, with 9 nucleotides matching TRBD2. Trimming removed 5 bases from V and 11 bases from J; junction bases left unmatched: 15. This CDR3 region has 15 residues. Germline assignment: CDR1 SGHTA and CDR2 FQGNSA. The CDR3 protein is CASSPSGGPRGKQYF. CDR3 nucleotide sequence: TGTGCCAGCAGCCCAAGCGGGGGGCCGAGAGGAAAGCAGTACTTC.